The 19 T cell receptor beta chains reported below all come from one sample, sequenced in a study of cytomegalovirus exposure and HLA in healthy donors (TCRdb year 2017). Libraries were constructed by the immunoSEQ multiplex PCR assay. The multiplex PCR relied on a mix of 60 forward primers for TCR Vbeta segments and 13 reverse primers for TCR Jbeta segments. In its TCRdb copy, this immuneACCESS table keeps in-frame sequences only and misses some clones. Where compared with another copy, unresolved V genes explain less than half of these, and the others have no known cause. The sample contains 150,000 to 200,000 clones, around 76% of them found a single time. The top ten hold roughly 1.9% of the sample. The specimen sequenced was PBMCs. The receptors derive from a female donor in good health and CMV-seronegative.

V is TRBV5-1 and J is TRBJ2-3; D gene uncertain. In germline, CDR1 is SGHRS, CDR2 YFSETQ. The CDR3 loop spans 13 amino acids. V shed 4 bases and J shed 6 bases, with 12 bases lying between them. CDR3 sequence: CASSLDSFDTQYF. CDR3 in DNA: TGCGCCAGCAGCCTTGACTCCTTCGATACGCAGTATTTT.

The genes are TRBV11-2 and TRBJ1-3, with TRBD1 matching over 7 bases. Germline CDR1 SGHAT, CDR2 FQNNGV. The CDR3 is made up of 14 amino acids. Trimming cost V 4 bases and J 3 bases; bases outside gene matches: 3. This CDR3 is CASSSNRGGNTIYF. In nucleotides, the CDR3 is TGTGCCAGCAGCTCCAACAGGGGTGGAAACACCATATATTTT.

The chain has TRBV5-5 and TRBJ1-2, with 7 nucleotides matching TRBD1. Per the germline V gene, CDR1 is SGHKS and CDR2 is YYEKEE (reference sequence). This CDR3 is 16 amino acids long. After removal of 4 bases from V and 5 bases from J, the junction contained 14 bases not matched to a gene. The CDR3 protein is CASSRDSGQARYGYTF. The CDR3, as DNA: TGTGCCAGCAGCAGGGACAGTGGTCAAGCGAGGTATGGCTACACCTTC.

CDR3 DNA: TGTGCCAGCAGCGTAGTCGGGACAGGGATCAACGAGCAGTACTTC. Residues: CASSVVGTGINEQYF. J is TRBJ2-7 and V is TRBV9; 9 bases are a match to TRBD1. V gave up 0 bases and J gave up 5 bases; unmatched junction bases: 6. The germline V gene has CDR1 SGDLS and CDR2 YYNGEE. This CDR3 spans 15 amino acids.

This clone has just one count. The chain employs TRBV28 and TRBJ1-3; D ambiguous. Germline assignment: CDR1 MDHEN and CDR2 SYDVKM. Between the trimmed V and J ends, which lost 2 bases and 0 bases, there was a span of 8 bases. The CDR3 covers 15 residues. The CDR3 region is CASSLSAYSGNTIYF. The CDR3 DNA follows: TGTGCCAGCAGTTTAAGTGCCTACTCTGGAAACACCATATATTTT.

The J gene is TRBJ1-6, the V gene TRBV2, with a weak D call TRBD1 (5 bases). The CDR3 consists of 12 residues. V shed 5 bases and J shed 9 bases, with 8 bases lying between them. Germline CDR1 is SNHLY and CDR2 is FYNNEI. CDR3 bases: TGTGCCAGCAGTCTTAGGGGTTCACCCCTCCACTTT. Its translation is CASSLRGSPLHF.

The chain joins TRBV4-2 to TRBJ2-7; 8 bases align to TRBD2. J gave up 4 bases and V 2 bases, and 13 bases lay outside the gene matches. Germline CDR1 and CDR2: LGHNA and YNFKEQ. This CDR3 has 17 residues. CDR3 region: CASSQIFPSGPSYEQYF. The CDR3 nucleotides are TGTGCCAGCAGCCAAATCTTCCCTAGCGGGCCCTCTTACGAGCAGTACTTC.

This chain joins TRBV30 and TRBJ1-1; D is ambiguous. The germline CDR1 and CDR2 sequences are GTSNPN and SVGIG (reference sequence). The ends were cut back, 4 bases at V and 3 bases at J, with 9 bases in the middle. CDR3 length: 12 residues. The chain's CDR3 is CAWTRVDTEAFF. The CDR3 nucleotides read TGTGCCTGGACGAGGGTGGACACTGAAGCTTTCTTT. Filled out from reference TRBV30 and TRBJ1-1, the complete variable domain reads SQTIHQWPATLVQPVGSPLSLECTVEGTSNPNLYWYRQAAGRGLQLLFYSVGIGQISSEVPQNLSASRPQDRQFILSSKKLLLSDSGFYLCAWTRVDTEAFFGQGTRLTVV.

This chain uses TRBV28 with TRBJ1-1, with 12 bases identical to TRBD1. CDR1 is MDHEN and CDR2 is SYDVKM in the germline V gene. This CDR3 is built from 14 residues. Germline trimming cut 6 bases from V and 4 bases from J; bases unmatched to any gene: 3. CDR3 protein: CASRGDRGLTEAFF. Written as DNA, the CDR3 is TGTGCCAGCAGGGGGGACAGGGGGCTCACTGAAGCTTTCTTT.

The V and J genes are TRBV29-1 and TRBJ1-1; no firm D call. Germline V gene lookup returns CDR1 SQVTM and CDR2 ANQGSEA. V dropped 3 bases and J dropped 5 bases, with 7 bases sitting between them. The CDR3 spans 11 residues. Written as DNA, the CDR3 is TGCAGCGTTGAGGTACGGACTGAAGCTTTCTTT. Protein: CSVEVRTEAFF.

The chain is built from TRBV19 and TRBJ1-1; 8 bases map to TRBD1. The CDR3 is 14 amino acids. After removal of 3 bases from V and 5 bases from J, the junction contained 5 bases not matched to a gene. The V gene's germline CDR1 is LNHDA and CDR2 SQIVND (reference sequence). The CDR3 loop is CASSIGQGWTEAFF. In DNA, the CDR3 is TGTGCCAGTAGTATCGGACAGGGTTGGACTGAAGCTTTCTTT.

The gene calls are TRBV5-4 and TRBJ1-1, with TRBD1 matching 10 bases. After removal of 4 bases from V and 4 bases from J, the junction contained 4 bases not matched to a gene. The germline CDR1 and CDR2 sequences are SGHNT and YYREEE (reference sequence). The CDR3 runs to 14 residues. The chain's CDR3 is CASSLGQGSTEAFF. CDR3 sequence (DNA): TGTGCCAGCAGCCTGGGACAGGGGAGCACTGAAGCTTTCTTT.

The chain links TRBV19 to TRBJ1-6; the match to TRBD1 covers 10 bases. Germline V gene lookup returns CDR1 LNHDA and CDR2 SQIVND (reference sequence). The CDR3 totals 14 residues. Trimming cost V 3 bases and J 10 bases; bases outside gene matches: 3. DNA of the CDR3: TGTGCCAGTAGTATCGGGACAGGGGAATCACCCCTCCACTTT. Residues: CASSIGTGESPLHF.

This clone was seen just once. This rearrangement joins TRBV12-5 to TRBJ1-3; D unresolved. Germline V CDR1 and CDR2: LGHNT, FRNRAP. V lost 1 base, J lost 4 bases, and 11 bases lay in between. The CDR3 length is 15 residues. CDR3 amino acids: CASGLDPTYGNTIYF. Here the CDR3 DNA reads TGTGCTAGTGGTTTGGACCCGACTTACGGAAACACCATATATTTT.

The chain employs TRBV4-2 and TRBJ2-5; 12 bases are shared with TRBD1. The V segment lost 4 bases and the J segment 7 bases; nucleotides outside the gene matches: 7. This CDR3 comprises 15 residues. Germline V gene data show CDR1 as LGHNA and CDR2 as YNFKEQ. CDR3 sequence: CASSPGQGARVTQYF. CDR3 nucleotide sequence: TGTGCCAGCAGCCCGGGACAGGGGGCTCGAGTGACCCAGTACTTC.

This clone was detected only once. The V call is TRBV5-1, the J call TRBJ1-2; tentative D call: TRBD1 (6 bases). Trimming took off 1 base at V and 4 bases at J, with 14 bases between the two ends. Germline V gene lookup returns CDR1 SGHRS and CDR2 YFSETQ. The CDR3 runs 15 residues. The CDR3 sequence: CASSLRAGETYGYTF. CDR3 in DNA: TGCGCCAGCAGCTTGAGGGCAGGGGAGACCTATGGCTACACCTTC.

The rearrangement links TRBV5-1 to TRBJ2-7, with 10 bases fitting TRBD1. The CDR3 consists of 16 residues. In germline, CDR1 is SGHRS, CDR2 YFSETQ. V dropped 4 bases and J dropped 7; count of bases not matched to a gene: 14. The CDR3 reads CASSPGTGALRGEQYF. The CDR3 nucleotides are TGCGCCAGCAGCCCGGGGACAGGGGCTCTCCGGGGGGAGCAGTACTTC.

This chain connects TRBV5-1 to TRBJ2-1; possibly TRBD2 for D (5 bases). V was clipped by 4 bases and J by 7 bases, with 21 bases between them. CDR3 length: 16 amino acids. The germline CDR1 and CDR2 sequences are SGHRS and YFSETQ. The CDR3 spells CASSREIEVEGNEQFF. In DNA, the CDR3 is TGCGCCAGCAGCCGAGAGATTGAGGTTGAGGGTAATGAGCAGTTCTTC.

This clone was seen a few times. V is TRBV5-1 and J is TRBJ2-2; 7 nucleotides agree with TRBD2. J gave up 3 bases and V 4 bases, and 12 bases lay outside the gene matches. Germline loops: CDR1 SGHRS, CDR2 YFSETQ. The CDR3 covers 17 residues. Here the CDR3 DNA reads TGCGCCAGCAGCAGAAATACTAGCGACTACTACACCGGGGAGCTGTTTTTT. Translation: CASSRNTSDYYTGELFF.